Only one count was recorded for the clone carrying this TCR beta chain. This specimen belongs to a study of T cell changes during pregnancy in multiple sclerosis. TCRdb keeps only in-frame clones here, not all; method: immunoSEQ multiplex PCR. The repertoire holds about 110,000 clones, with roughly 90% as singletons. Germline CDR1 is MNHEY and CDR2 is SMNVEV (reference sequence). V was pared by 6 bases and J by 0 bases, with 9 bases between. The CDR3 loop spans 14 amino acids. This TCR was recovered from a female donor with multiple sclerosis, enrolled in a pregnancy study. Source: peripheral blood, taken in the third trimester of pregnancy. The chain employs TRBV27 and TRBJ2-1; possible D gene TRBD2, 5 bases. The CDR3 region is CASRAVSSYNEQFF. CDR3 DNA sequence: TGTGCCAGCAGAGCGGTAAGCTCCTACAATGAGCAGTTCTTC.